Sequencing of this T cell receptor beta chain was carried out in a study of shared T cell receptors in the human thymus. Germline CDR1 is LGHNA and CDR2 is YNFKEQ. The CDR3 has 15 amino acids. The germline V and J ends were trimmed by 2 bases and 0 bases, with 5 bases remaining between them. Assay used: immunoSEQ multiplex PCR; TCRdb lists only in-frame clones, some missing. The sample includes some 400,000 clones, around 93% seen only once; the top ten take approximately 0.02%. The receptor's source is a human donor. This chain connects TRBV4-2 to TRBJ2-6, with unresolved D. Sequencing used thymocytes. CDR3 amino acids: CASSQTYSGANVLTF. Written as DNA, the CDR3 is TGTGCCAGCAGCCAAACATACTCTGGGGCCAACGTCCTGACTTTC.